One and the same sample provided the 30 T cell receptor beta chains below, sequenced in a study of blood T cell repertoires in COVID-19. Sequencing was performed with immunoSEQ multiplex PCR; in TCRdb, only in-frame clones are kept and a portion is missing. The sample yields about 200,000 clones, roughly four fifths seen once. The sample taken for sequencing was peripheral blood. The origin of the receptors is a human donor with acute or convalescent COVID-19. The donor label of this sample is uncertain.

The CDR3 DNA sequence: TGCGCCAGCAGCTACACTGGACAGACCGACACTGAAGCTTTCTTT. It encodes CASSYTGQTDTEAFF. The rearrangement joins TRBV5-1 to TRBJ1-1, with a weak D call TRBD1 (6 bases). V lost 3 bases to trimming and J lost 3 bases, with 15 bases between them. CDR3 length: 15 residues. CDR1 is SGHRS and CDR2 is YFSETQ in the germline V gene.

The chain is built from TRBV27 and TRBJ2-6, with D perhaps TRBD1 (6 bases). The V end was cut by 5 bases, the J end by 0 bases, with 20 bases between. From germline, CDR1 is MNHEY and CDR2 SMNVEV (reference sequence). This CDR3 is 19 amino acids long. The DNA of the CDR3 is TGTGCCAGCAGTAAAATACAGGGATTCCACCTCTCTGGGGCCAACGTCCTGACTTTC. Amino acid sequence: CASSKIQGFHLSGANVLTF.

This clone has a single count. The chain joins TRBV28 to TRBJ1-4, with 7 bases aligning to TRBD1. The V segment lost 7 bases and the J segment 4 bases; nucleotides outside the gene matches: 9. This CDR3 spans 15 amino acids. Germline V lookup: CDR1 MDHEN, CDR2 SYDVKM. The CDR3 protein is CASISGDRHNEKLFF. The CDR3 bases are TGTGCCAGCATATCGGGGGACAGACATAATGAAAAACTGTTTTTT.

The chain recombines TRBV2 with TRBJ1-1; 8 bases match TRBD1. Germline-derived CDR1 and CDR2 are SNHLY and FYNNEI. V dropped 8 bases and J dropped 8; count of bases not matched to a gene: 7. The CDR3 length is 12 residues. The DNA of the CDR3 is TGTGCCAGCGGCCCCCAGGGGGCCGAAGCTTTCTTT. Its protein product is CASGPQGAEAFF.

In DNA form, the CDR3 reads TGTGCCAGCAGCTTAACGGCCCCCCGGGAGCGAGGCTCCTACAATGAGCAGTTCTTC. Translation: CASSLTAPRERGSYNEQFF. The genes are TRBV7-3 and TRBJ2-1, with D possibly being TRBD2 (6 bases). CDR3 length equals 19 residues. Germline CDR1 reads SGHTA; CDR2 reads FQGTGA. V lost 0 bases and J 0 bases, leaving 18 bases between the germline ends.

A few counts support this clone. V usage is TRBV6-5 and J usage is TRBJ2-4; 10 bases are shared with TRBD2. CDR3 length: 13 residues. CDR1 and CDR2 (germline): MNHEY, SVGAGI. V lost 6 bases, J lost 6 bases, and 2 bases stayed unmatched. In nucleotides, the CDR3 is TGTGCCAGCAGAGGACTAGCGGCAAACATTCAGTACTTC. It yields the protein CASRGLAANIQYF.

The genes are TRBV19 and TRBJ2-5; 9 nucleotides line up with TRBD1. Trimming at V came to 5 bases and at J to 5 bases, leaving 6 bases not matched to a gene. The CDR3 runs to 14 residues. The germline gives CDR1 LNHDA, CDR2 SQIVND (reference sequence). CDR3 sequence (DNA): TGTGCCAGTAGTCTAGGACAGGGGTACGAGACCCAGTACTTC. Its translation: CASSLGQGYETQYF. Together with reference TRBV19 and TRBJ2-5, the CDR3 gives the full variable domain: DGGITQSPKYLFRKEGQNVTLSCEQNLNHDAMYWYRQDPGQGLRLIYYSQIVNDFQKGDIAEGYSVSREKKESFPLTVTSAQKNPTAFYLCASSLGQGYETQYFGPGTRLLVL.

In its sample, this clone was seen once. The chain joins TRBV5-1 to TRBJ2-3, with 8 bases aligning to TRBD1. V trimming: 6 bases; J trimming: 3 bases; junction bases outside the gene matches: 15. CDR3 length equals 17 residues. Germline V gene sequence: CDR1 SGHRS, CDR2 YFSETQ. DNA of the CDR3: TGCGCCAGCACGCAAACCCCGCCGGGACAGGTAACAGATACGCAGTATTTT. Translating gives CASTQTPPGQVTDTQYF.

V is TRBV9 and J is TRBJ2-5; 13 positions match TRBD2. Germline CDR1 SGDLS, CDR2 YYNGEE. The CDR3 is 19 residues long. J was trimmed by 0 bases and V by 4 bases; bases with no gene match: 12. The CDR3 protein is CASSTNPGTSGMYQETQYF. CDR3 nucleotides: TGTGCCAGCAGCACAAACCCCGGGACTAGCGGGATGTACCAAGAGACCCAGTACTTC. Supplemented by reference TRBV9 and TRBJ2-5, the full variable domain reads DSGVTQTPKHLITATGQRVTLRCSPRSGDLSVYWYQQSLDQGLQFLIQYYNGEERAKGNILERFSAQQFPDLHSELNLSSLELGDSALYFCASSTNPGTSGMYQETQYFGPGTRLLVL.

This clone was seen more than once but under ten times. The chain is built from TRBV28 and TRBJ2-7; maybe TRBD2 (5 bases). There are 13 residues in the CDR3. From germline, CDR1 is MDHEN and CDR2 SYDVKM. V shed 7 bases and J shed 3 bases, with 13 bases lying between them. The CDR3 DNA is TGTGCCAGCACCTTGAGCGGAGTCTACGAGCAGTACTTC. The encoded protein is CASTLSGVYEQYF.

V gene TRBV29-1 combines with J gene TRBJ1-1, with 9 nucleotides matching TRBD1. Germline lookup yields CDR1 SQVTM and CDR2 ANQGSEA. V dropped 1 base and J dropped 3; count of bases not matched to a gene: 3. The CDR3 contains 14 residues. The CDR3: CSVEGHRGHTEAFF. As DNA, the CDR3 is TGCAGCGTTGAAGGCCACAGGGGGCACACTGAAGCTTTCTTT.

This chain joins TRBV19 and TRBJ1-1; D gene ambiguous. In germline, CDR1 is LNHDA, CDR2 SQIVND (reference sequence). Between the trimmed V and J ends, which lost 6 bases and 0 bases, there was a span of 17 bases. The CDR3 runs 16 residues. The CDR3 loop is CASRDYPQLMNTEAFF. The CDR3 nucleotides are TGTGCCAGTAGGGACTACCCACAGCTGATGAACACTGAAGCTTTCTTT.

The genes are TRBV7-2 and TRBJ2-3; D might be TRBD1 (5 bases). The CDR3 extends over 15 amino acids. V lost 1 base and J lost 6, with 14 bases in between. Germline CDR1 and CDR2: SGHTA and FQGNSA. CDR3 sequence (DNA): TGTGCCAGCAGCTTAGATGGAGCTGCAGGGGATACGCAGTATTTT. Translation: CASSLDGAAGDTQYF.

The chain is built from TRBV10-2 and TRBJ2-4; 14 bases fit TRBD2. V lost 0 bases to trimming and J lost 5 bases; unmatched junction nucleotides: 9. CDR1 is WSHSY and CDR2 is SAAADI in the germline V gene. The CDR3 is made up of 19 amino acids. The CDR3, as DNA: TGCGCCAGCAGTGAGTCGACTAGCGGGAGGGCCGGGTCCCAAAACATTCAGTACTTC. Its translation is CASSESTSGRAGSQNIQYF.

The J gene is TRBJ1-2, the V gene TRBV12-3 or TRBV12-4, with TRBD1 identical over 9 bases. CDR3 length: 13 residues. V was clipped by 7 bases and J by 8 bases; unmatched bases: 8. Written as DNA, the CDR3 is TGTGCCAGCAACCTGGGACAGGGTGGCGGCTACACCTTC. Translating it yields CASNLGQGGGYTF.

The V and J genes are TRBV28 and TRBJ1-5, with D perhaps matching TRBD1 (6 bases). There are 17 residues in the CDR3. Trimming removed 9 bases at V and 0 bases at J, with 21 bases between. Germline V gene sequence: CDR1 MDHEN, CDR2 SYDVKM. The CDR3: CASSHMTGGNSNQPQHF. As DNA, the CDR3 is TGTGCCAGTTCTCATATGACAGGAGGAAATAGCAATCAGCCCCAGCATTTT.

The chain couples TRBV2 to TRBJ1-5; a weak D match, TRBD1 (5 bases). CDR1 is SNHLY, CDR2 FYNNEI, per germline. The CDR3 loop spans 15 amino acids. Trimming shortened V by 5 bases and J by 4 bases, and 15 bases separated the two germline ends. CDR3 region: CASSPQAGPNQPQHF. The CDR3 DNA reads TGTGCCAGCAGTCCCCAGGCAGGGCCTAATCAGCCCCAGCATTTT.

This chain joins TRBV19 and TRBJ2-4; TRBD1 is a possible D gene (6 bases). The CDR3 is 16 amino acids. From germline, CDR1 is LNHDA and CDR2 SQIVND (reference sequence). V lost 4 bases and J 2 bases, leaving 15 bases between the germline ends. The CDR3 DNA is TGTGCCAGTAGTAGGGGCGGCAGGGGTACCAAAAACATTCAGTACTTC. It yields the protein CASSRGGRGTKNIQYF.

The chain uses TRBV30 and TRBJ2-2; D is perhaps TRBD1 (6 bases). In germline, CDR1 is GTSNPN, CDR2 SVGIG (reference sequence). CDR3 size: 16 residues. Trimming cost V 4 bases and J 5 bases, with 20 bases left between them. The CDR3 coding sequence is TGTGCCTGGAAACCACAGGGTGCCCGTCGAACCGGGGAGCTGTTTTTT. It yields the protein CAWKPQGARRTGELFF.

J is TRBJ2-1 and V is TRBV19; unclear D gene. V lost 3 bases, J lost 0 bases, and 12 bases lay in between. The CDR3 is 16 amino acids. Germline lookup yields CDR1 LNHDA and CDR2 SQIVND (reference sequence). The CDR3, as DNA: TGTGCCAGTAGTATGATAGACTCGATCTCCTACAATGAGCAGTTCTTC. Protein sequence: CASSMIDSISYNEQFF.

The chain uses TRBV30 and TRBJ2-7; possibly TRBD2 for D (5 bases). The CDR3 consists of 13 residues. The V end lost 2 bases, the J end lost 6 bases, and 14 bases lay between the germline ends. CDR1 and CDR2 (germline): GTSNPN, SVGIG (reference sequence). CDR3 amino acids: CAWSSARGGEQYF. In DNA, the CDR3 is TGTGCCTGGAGTTCCGCTCGAGGAGGCGAGCAGTACTTC. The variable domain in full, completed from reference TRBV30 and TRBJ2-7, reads SQTIHQWPATLVQPVGSPLSLECTVEGTSNPNLYWYRQAAGRGLQLLFYSVGIGQISSEVPQNLSASRPQDRQFILSSKKLLLSDSGFYLCAWSSARGGEQYFGPGTRLTVT.

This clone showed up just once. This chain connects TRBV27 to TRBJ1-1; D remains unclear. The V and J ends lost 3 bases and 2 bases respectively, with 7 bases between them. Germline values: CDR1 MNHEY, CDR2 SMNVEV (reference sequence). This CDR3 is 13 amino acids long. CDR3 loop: CASSFSGNTEAFF. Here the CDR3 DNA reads TGTGCCAGCAGTTTCTCGGGAAACACTGAAGCTTTCTTT.

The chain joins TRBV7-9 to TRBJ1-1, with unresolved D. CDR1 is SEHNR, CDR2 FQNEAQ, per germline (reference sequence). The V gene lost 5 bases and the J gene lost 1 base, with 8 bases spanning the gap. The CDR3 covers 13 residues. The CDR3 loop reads CASSLTENTEAFF. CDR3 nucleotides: TGTGCCAGCAGCCTCACAGAGAACACTGAAGCTTTCTTT.

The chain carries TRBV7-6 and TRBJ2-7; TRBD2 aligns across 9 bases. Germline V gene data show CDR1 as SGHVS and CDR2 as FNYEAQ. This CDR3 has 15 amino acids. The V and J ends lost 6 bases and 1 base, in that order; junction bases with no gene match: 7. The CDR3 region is CASSKGTSSSYEQYF. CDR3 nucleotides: TGTGCCAGCAGTAAAGGGACTAGCTCATCCTACGAGCAGTACTTC.

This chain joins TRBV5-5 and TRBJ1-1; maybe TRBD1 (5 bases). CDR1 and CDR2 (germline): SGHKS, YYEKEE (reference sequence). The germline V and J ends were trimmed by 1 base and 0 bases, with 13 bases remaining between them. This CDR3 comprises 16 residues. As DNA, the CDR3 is TGTGCCAGCAGCTTGCAGGGATACAGAATGAACACTGAAGCTTTCTTT. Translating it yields CASSLQGYRMNTEAFF.

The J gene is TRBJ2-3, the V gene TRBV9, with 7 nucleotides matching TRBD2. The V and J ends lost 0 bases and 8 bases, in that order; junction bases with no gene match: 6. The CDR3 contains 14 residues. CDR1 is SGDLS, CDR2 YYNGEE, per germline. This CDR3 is CASSVGGSGATQYF. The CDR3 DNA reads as TGTGCCAGCAGCGTAGGCGGGAGTGGGGCTACGCAGTATTTT. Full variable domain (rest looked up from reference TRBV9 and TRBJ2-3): DSGVTQTPKHLITATGQRVTLRCSPRSGDLSVYWYQQSLDQGLQFLIQYYNGEERAKGNILERFSAQQFPDLHSELNLSSLELGDSALYFCASSVGGSGATQYFGPGTRLTVL.

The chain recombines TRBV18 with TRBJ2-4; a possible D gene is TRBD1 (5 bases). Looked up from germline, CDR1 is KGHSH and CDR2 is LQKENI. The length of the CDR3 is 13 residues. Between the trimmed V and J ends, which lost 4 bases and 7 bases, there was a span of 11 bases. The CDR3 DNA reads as TGTGCCAGCTCACAGGGGTTGGGGAACATTCAGTACTTC. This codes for CASSQGLGNIQYF.

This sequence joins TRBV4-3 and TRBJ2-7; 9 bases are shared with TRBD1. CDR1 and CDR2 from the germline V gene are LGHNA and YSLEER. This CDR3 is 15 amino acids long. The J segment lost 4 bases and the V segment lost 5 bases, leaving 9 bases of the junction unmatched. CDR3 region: CASSTQTGGGYEQYF. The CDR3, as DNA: TGCGCCAGCAGCACCCAGACAGGGGGGGGTTACGAGCAGTACTTC.

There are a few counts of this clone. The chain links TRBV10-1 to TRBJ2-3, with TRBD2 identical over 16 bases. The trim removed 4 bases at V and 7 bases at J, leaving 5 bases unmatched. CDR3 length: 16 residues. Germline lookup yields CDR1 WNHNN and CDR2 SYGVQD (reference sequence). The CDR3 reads CASSAGTSGRANTQYF. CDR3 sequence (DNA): TGCGCCAGCAGTGCGGGGACTAGCGGGAGGGCAAATACGCAGTATTTT.

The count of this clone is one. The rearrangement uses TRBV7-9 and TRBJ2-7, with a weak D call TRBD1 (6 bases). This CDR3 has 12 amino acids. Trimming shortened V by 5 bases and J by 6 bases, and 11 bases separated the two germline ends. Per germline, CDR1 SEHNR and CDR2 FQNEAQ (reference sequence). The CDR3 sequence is CASSRSGAEQYF. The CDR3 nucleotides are TGTGCCAGCAGCCGCTCAGGGGCCGAGCAGTACTTC.